This note documents a single T cell receptor beta chain sequence. In its sample, this clone was seen a few times. Its antigen is still unknown. Per-base qualities were not stored, and no clone one base away is much larger. This entry comes from a study of a mutant IDH1 vaccine in newly diagnosed glioma (dated by TCRdb to the early 2020s). Study-level background: Across visits V03 through V10, patients got a total of eight vaccinations, given in weeks 1, 3, 5, 7, 11, 15, 19 and 23. Vaccination started 4-6 weeks after radiotherapy alone, or was given together with temozolomide cycles in the groups whose treatment included chemotherapy. Of the 25 to 35 patients who were treated, 62.5% were male and approximately 38% were female, and the mean age was around 40 years. Before enrollment, patients had received standard therapy of radiotherapy alone, temozolomide alone, or radiochemotherapy with temozolomide; most received the combination. Six visits were used for peripheral blood collection: V03 (baseline), V05, V07, V10, V12 and V13. For exploratory analyses, longitudinal TCRB deep sequencing was carried out in more than 20 treated patients wherever samples were available. The full study reports these points: Immune responses induced by the vaccine were seen in roughly 95% of patients across multiple MHC alleles. Pseudoprogression seemed to be unrelated to changes in the top peripheral T cell clonotypes found by TCRB sequencing. The authors stated that sample limitations prevented analyses of patient blood samples from being reproduced. Availability determined which PBMC samples were chosen for TCRB deep sequencing.

Library construction relied on the immunoSEQ multiplex PCR assay. The hsTCRB Kit was used according to the manufacturer's protocol to amplify rearranged TCR beta chain sequences. An Illumina MiSeq was used to sequence the TCRB libraries. The source study handled its data this way. Demultiplexing, trimming and gene mapping were performed with the kit vendor's proprietary platform. As stored in TCRdb, this immuneACCESS dataset retains in-frame rearrangements with V and J assigned. A fraction of the clones does not appear; measured against another copy, unresolved V genes explain less than half of the discrepancy, and the remainder lacks a known reason. That table furnishes V, J and clone size, whereas the DNA furnished D and trimming. This sample is represented by over 55,000 clones; less than 85% of them were singletons. The ten largest make up about 3.1% of the sample. CDR3 length: 14 amino acids, cysteine to phenylalanine. Only CDR3 DNA remains: 42 bases, in frame from the first base. The germline V gene sets CDR1 to SGDLS and CDR2 to YYNGEE. The junction shows trimming of 3 bases on V and 5 bases on J, plus 14 bases between the germline ends.

The time point label on this specimen signifies: week 5, during vaccination. Every vaccine dose consisted of 300 ug of a 20-mer mutant IDH1 peptide in Montanide, administered subcutaneously together with topical imiquimod. The donors had newly diagnosed IDH1-mutant astrocytomas of WHO grade 3 or 4 that showed loss of nuclear ATRX. The samples were drawn from NOA16, a multicentre, single-arm, open-label phase I trial in Germany that tested a mutant IDH1 peptide vaccine in humans for the first time. Genomic DNA for TCRB sequencing was extracted from EDTA blood using the DNeasy Blood and Tissue Kit. This sequence originates from a woman between 18 and 29 years old with glioma. Some clones in this sample may be carry-over from other donors' samples. This specimen was PBMCs, taken from a glioma patient whose treatment included an IDH1 peptide vaccine. The chain links TRBV9 with TRBJ1-2, and perhaps TRBD1 as D gene, on 5 matching bases. The DNA sequence is as follows: TGTGCCAGCAGCGACCCGGGACGGAGTTATGGCTACACCTTC. It encodes CASSDPGRSYGYTF.